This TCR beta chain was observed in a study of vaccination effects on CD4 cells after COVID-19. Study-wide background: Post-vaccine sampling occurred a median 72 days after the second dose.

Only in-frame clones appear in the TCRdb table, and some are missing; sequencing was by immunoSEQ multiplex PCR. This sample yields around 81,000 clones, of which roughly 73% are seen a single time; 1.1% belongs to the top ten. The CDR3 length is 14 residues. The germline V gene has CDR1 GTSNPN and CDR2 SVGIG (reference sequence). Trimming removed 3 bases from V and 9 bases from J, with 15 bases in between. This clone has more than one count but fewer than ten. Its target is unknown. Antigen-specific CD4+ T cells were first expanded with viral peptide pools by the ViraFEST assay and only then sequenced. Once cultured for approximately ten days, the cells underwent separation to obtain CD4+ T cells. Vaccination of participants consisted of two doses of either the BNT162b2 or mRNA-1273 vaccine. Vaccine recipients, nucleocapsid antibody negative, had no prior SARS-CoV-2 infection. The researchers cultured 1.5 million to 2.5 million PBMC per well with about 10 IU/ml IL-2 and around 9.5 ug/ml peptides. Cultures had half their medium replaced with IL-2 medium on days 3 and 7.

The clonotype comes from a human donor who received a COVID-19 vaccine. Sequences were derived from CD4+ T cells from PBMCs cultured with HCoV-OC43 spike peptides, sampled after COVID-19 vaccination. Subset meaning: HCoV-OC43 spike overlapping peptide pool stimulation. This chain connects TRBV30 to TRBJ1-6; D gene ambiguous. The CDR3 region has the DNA TGTGCCTGGAGCTCGGCAACCAGCGGTTCACCCCTCCACTTT. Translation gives CAWSSATSGSPLHF.